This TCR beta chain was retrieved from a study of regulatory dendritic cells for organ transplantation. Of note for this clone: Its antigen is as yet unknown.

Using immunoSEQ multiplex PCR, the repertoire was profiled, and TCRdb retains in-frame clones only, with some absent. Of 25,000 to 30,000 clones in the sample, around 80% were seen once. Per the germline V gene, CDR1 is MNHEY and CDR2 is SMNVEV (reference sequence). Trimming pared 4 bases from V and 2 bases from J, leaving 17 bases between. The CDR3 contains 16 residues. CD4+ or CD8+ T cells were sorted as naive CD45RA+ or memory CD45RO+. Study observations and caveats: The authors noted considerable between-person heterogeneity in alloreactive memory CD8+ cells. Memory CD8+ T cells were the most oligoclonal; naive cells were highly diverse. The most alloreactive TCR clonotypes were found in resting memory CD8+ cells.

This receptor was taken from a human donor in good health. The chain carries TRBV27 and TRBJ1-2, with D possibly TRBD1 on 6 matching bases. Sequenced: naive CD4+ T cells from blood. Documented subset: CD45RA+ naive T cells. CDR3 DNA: TGTGCCAGCAGTTCGAGCCAACAGGGAGGGAACTATGGCTACACCTTC. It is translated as CASSSSQQGGNYGYTF.